This T cell receptor beta chain appears in the sequencing data of a study of blood T cell repertoires in COVID-19. Looked up from germline, CDR1 is SNHLY and CDR2 is FYNNEI. The V gene lost 2 bases and the J gene lost 2 bases, with 16 bases spanning the gap. This CDR3 region has 17 residues. Clones were read by immunoSEQ multiplex PCR, and TCRdb kept only the in-frame ones, dropping some. The sample carries about 260,000 clones, roughly 84% recorded once. The chain combines TRBV2 with TRBJ1-3; no clear D gene. The source material was peripheral blood. The sequence was collected from a human donor in a cohort sampled during active COVID-19. CDR3 region: CASSEPPRSYAGNTIYF. The CDR3 region has the DNA TGTGCCAGCAGTGAACCCCCAAGGAGCTACGCTGGAAACACCATATATTTT.